This T cell receptor beta chain comes out of a study of cytomegalovirus exposure and HLA in healthy donors. Overall study findings and caveats: Whilst most TCR sequences proved rare, a subset of public TCRs occurred across many donors. CMV antigen specificity was confirmed in vitro for three CMV-associated chains.

Primers: 60 Vbeta forward and 13 Jbeta reverse. Source study methods: Per a later analysis, the number of unique TCR beta chains was roughly 83 million, of which around 9.9 million were shared. Some clones are missing from TCRdb's copy, which holds only in-frame ones; the method was immunoSEQ multiplex PCR. For V, J and clone size, that table is used; D and trimming come from the DNA. The table shows around 210,000 clones, with around 84% occurring only once. Regarding this clone: Its antigen is currently unknown.

The CDR3 spans 12 residues. The V gene lost 0 bases and the J gene lost 11 bases, with 8 bases spanning the gap. Per germline, CDR1 GTSNPN and CDR2 SVGIG (reference sequence). This clonotype was obtained from a girl aged 2 to 10 in good health and CMV-seronegative. The rearrangement uses TRBV30 and TRBJ1-6; no reliable D call. The sample consisted of PBMCs. CDR3 coding DNA: TGTGCCTGGAGTGTCGTATACACACCCCTCCACTTT. Its translation: CAWSVVYTPLHF.